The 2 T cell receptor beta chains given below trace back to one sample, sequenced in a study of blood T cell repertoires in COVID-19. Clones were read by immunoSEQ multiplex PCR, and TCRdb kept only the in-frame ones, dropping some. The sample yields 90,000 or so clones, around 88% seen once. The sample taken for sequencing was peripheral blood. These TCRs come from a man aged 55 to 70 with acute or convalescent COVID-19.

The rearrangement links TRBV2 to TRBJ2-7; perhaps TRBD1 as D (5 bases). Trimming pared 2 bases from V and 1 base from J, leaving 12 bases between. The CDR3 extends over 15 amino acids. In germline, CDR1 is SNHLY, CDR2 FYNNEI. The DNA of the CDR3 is TGTGCCAGCAGTGAAAGGACAATCTCTTCCTACGAGCAGTACTTC. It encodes CASSERTISSYEQYF.

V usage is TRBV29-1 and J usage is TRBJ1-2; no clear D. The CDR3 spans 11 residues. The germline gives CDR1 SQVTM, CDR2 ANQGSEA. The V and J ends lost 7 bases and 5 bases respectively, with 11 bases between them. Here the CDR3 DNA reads TGCAGCGCTGACTATGAGTATGGCTACACCTTC. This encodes CSADYEYGYTF. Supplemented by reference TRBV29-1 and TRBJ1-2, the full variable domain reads SAVISQKPSRDICQRGTSLTIQCQVDSQVTMMFWYRQQPGQSLTLIATANQGSEATYESGFVIDKFPISRPNLTFSTLTVSNMSPEDSSIYLCSADYEYGYTFGSGTRLTVV.